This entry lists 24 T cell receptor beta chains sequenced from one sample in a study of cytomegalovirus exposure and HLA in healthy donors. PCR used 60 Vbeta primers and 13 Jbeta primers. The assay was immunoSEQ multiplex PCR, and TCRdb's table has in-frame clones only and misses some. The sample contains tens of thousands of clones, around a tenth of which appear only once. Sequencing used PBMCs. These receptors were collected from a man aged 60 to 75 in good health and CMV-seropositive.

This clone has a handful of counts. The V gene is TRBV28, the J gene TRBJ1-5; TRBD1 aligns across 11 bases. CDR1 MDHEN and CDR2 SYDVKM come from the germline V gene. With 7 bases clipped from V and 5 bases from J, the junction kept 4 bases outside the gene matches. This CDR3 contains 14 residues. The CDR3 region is CASTRTGGDQPQHF. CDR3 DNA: TGTGCCAGCACCCGGACAGGGGGCGATCAGCCCCAGCATTTT. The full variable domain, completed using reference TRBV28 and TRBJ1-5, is DVKVTQSSRYLVKRTGEKVFLECVQDMDHENMFWYRQDPGLGLRLIYFSYDVKMKEKGDIPEGYSVSREKKERFSLILESASTNQTSMYLCASTRTGGDQPQHFGDGTRLSIL.

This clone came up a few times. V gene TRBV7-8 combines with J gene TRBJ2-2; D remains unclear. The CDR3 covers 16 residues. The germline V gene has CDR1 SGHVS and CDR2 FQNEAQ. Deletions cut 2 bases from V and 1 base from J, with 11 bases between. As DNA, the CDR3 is TGTGCCAGCAGCTTACAGGAACTCGTGAACACCGGGGAGCTGTTTTTT. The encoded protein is CASSLQELVNTGELFF.

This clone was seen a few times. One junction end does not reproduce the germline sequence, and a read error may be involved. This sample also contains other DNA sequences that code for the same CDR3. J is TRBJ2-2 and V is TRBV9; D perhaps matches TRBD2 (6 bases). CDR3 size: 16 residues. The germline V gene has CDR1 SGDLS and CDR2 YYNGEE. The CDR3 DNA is TGTGCCAGTAGCGTGGGGCAGGGAGGCGACACCGGGGAGCTGTTTTTT. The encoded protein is CASSVGQGGDTGELFF.

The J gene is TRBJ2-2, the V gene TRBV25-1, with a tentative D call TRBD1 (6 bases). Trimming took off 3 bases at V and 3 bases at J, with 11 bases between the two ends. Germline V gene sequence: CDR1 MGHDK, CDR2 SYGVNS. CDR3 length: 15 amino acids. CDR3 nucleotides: TGTGCCAGCAGTGATGGGACACAAGACACCGGGGAGCTGTTTTTT. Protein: CASSDGTQDTGELFF.

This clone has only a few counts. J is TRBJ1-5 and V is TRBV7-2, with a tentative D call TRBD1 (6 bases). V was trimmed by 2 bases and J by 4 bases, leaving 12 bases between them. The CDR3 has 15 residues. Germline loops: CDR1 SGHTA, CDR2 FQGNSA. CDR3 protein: CASSLTGTSNQPQHF. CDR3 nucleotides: TGTGCCAGCAGCTTAACCGGGACATCGAATCAGCCCCAGCATTTT.

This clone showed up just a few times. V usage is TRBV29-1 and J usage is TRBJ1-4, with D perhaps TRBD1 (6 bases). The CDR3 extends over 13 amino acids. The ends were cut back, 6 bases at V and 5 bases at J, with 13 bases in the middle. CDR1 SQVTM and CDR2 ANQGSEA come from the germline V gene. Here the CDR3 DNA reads TGCAGCGTGAAGGACAGTCAAAATGAAAAACTGTTTTTT. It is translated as CSVKDSQNEKLFF.

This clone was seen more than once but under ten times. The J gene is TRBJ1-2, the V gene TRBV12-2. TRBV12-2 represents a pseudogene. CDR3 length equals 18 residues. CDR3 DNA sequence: TGTGCAAGTCCCAGGGTGCTTGTGAAGGGGAGGACCGGGGAGGGCTACACCTTC. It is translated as CASPRVLVKGRTGEGYTF.

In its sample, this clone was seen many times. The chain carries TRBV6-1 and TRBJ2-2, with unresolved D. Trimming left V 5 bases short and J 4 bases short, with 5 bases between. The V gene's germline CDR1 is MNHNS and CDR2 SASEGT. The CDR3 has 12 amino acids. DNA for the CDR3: TGTGCCAGCAGTCTAAGCACCGGGGAGCTGTTTTTT. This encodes CASSLSTGELFF.

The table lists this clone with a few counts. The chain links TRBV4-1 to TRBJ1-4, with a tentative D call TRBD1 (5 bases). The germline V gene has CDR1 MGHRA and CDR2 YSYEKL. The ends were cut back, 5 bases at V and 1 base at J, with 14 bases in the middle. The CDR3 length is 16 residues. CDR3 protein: CASSLSGGETNEKLFF. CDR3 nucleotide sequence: TGCGCCAGCAGCTTATCCGGGGGGGAAACTAATGAAAAACTGTTTTTT.

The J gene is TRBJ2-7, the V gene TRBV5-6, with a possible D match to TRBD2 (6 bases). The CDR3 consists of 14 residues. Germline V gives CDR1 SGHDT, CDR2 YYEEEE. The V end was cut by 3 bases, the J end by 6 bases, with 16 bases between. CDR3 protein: CASSSPGGPGEQYF. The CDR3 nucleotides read TGTGCCAGCAGCTCCCCCGGGGGACCGGGCGAGCAGTACTTC.

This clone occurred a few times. As DNA, the CDR3 is TGTGCCAGCAGTTCGTTCGGTGAGGGCTACACCTTC. This sequence encodes CASSSFGEGYTF. V is TRBV6-5 and J is TRBJ1-2; D is undetermined. The CDR3 loop spans 12 amino acids. Trimming took 4 bases from V and 8 from J, leaving 11 bases between them. Germline V gene sequence: CDR1 MNHEY, CDR2 SVGAGI.

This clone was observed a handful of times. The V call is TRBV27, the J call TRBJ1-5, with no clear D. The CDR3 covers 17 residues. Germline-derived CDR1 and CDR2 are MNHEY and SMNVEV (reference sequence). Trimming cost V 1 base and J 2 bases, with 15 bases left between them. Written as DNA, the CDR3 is TGTGCCAGCAGTTTATACAGCGACTACAAGGGCAATCAGCCCCAGCATTTT. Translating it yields CASSLYSDYKGNQPQHF.

The chain's CDR3 is CASSYDRFGYTF. In nucleotides, the CDR3 is TGTGCCAGCAGTTACGACAGATTTGGCTACACCTTC. The rearrangement links TRBV6-7 to TRBJ1-2, with D possibly TRBD1 on 5 matching bases. TRBV6-7 is classed as an ORF, of uncertain function. CDR3 length: 12 residues. Trimming took 2 bases from V and 7 from J, leaving 8 bases between them.

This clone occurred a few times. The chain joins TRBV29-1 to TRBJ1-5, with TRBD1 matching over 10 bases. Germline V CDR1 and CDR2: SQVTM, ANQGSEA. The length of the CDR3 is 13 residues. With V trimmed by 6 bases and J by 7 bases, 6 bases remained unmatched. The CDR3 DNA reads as TGCAGCGTGGGGACAGGGGAAGGCCAGCCCCAGCATTTT. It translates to CSVGTGEGQPQHF.

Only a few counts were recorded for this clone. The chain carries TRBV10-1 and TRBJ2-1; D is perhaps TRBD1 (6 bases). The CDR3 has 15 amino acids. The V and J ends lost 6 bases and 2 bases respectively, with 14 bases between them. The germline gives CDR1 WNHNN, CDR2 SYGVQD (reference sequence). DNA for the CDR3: TGCGCCAGCAGCCCATACCGGGACACCTACAATGAGCAGTTCTTC. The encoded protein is CASSPYRDTYNEQFF.

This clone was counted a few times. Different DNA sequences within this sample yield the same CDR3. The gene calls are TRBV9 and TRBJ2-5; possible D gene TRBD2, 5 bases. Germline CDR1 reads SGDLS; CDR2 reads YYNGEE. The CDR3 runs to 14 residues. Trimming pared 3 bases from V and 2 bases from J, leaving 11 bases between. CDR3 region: CASSAGIYQETQYF. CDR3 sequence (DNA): TGTGCCAGCAGCGCCGGGATTTATCAAGAGACCCAGTACTTC.

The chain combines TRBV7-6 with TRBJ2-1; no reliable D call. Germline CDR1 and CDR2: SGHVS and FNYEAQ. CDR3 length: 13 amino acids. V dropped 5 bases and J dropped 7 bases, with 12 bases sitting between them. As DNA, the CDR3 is TGTGCCAGCAGCCTAAGATCCGGGAATGAGCAGTTCTTC. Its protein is CASSLRSGNEQFF.

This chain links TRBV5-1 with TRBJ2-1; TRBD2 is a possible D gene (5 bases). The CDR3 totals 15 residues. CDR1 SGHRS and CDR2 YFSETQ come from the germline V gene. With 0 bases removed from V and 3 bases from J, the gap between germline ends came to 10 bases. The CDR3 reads CASSLGEGIYNEQFF. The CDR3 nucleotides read TGCGCCAGCAGCTTGGGTGAGGGAATCTACAATGAGCAGTTCTTC.

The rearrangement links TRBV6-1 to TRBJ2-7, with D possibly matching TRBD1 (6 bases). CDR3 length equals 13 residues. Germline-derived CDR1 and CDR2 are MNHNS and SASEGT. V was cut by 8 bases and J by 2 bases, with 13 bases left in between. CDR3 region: CASGLGQTYEQYV. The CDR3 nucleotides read TGTGCCAGCGGATTAGGACAGACCTACGAGCAGTACGTC.

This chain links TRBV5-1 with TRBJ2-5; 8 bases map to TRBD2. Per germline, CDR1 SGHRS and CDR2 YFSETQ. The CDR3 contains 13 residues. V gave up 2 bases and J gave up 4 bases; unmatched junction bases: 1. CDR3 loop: CASSLAGVETQYF. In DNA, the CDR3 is TGCGCCAGCAGCTTAGCGGGGGTAGAGACCCAGTACTTC.

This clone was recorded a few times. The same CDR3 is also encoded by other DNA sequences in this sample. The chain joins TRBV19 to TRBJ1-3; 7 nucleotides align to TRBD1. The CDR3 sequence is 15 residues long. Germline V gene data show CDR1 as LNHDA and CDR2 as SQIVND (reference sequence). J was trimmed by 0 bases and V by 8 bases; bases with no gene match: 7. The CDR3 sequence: CASSPTGDSGNTIYF. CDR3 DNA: TGTGCCAGTTCTCCAACAGGGGACTCTGGAAACACCATATATTTT.

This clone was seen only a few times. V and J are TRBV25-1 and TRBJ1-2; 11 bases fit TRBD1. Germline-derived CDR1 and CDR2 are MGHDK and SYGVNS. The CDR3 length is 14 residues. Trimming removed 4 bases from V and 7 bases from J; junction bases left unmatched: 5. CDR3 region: CASSGGQGVRGYTF. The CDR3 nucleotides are TGTGCCAGCAGTGGGGGACAGGGGGTTCGTGGCTACACCTTC.

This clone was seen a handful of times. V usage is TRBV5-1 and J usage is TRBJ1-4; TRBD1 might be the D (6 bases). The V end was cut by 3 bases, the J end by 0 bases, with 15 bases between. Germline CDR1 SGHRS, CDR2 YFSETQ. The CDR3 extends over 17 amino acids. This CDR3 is CASSSRGQGTTNEKLFF. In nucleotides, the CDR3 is TGCGCCAGCAGCTCACGGGGACAAGGCACAACTAATGAAAAACTGTTTTTT.

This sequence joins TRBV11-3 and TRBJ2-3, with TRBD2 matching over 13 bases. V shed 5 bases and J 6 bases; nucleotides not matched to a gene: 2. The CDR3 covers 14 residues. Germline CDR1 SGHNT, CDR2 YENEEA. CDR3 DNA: TGTGCCAGCAGCCCGGGACTAGCGGGGGATACGCAGTATTTT. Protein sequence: CASSPGLAGDTQYF.